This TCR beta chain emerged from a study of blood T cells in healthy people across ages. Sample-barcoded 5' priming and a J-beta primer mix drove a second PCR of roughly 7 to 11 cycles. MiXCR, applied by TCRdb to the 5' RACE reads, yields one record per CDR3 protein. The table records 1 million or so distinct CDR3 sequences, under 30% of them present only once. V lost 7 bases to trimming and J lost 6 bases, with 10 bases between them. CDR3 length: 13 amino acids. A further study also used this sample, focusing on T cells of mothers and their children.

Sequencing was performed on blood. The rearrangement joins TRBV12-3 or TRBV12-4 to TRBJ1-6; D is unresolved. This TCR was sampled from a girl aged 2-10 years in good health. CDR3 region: CASNPAANSPLHF. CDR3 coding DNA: TGTGCCAGCAACCCAGCGGCTAATTCACCCCTCCACTTT.